This T cell receptor beta chain was retrieved from a study of shared clonotypes between healthy human individuals. Sequenced by immunoSEQ multiplex PCR; TCRdb stores in-frame clones only, minus some. The table records millions of clones, 85% to 95% of them present only once. Notes on this clone: This sample includes further DNA sequences coding for the same CDR3.

The CDR3 totals 14 residues. The ends were cut back, 4 bases at V and 2 bases at J, with 9 bases in the middle. Germline CDR1 SGHRS, CDR2 YFSETQ. CD4+ cells yielded CD45RA+ naive and CD45RA-negative memory subsets. This rearrangement joins TRBV5-1 to TRBJ1-4, with no clear D. The specimen sequenced was naive CD4+ T cells sorted from blood. Noted subset: CD45RA+ positively selected. The source is a man between 18 and 35 years old in good health. The CDR3 region has the DNA TGCGCCAGCAGCCTCGGACGGACTAATGAAAAACTGTTTTTT. Its translation: CASSLGRTNEKLFF.